A selection of T cell receptor beta chains follows, all from one sample in a study of blood T cells in healthy people across ages. TCRdb independently ran MiXCR on the 5' RACE reads; one entry per CDR3 protein. Seen here are approximately 800,000 distinct CDR3 sequences, about 56% observed once, and the top ten hold around 24%. The sequenced material came from blood. The receptors stem from a man aged 35-49 years in good health. Both conserved end residues are trimmed from each CDR3. Fields, in order: V gene, J gene, CDR3 protein.

>TRBV2|TRBJ1-2
ATLKGSPGGYT
>TRBV7-3|TRBJ2-5
ASSFLGGGRYWEQY
>TRBV29-1|TRBJ2-1
SVENGQYNEQF
>TRBV7-3|TRBJ2-3
ASSDTGGQDTQY
>TRBV24-1|TRBJ2-7
ATSVLKPGQGVWEQY
>TRBV3-1|TRBJ2-3
ASSPLSPRGTQY
>TRBV2|TRBJ1-1
IDGRNTEAF
>TRBV7-2|TRBJ2-3
ASSLQTGITDTQY
>TRBV10-3|TRBJ1-5
AVSEYQSNQPQH
>TRBV20-1|TRBJ1-2
SAREPSVNGYT
>TRBV6-2/TRBV6-3|TRBJ2-2
ASSYAGAATGELF
>TRBV7-9|TRBJ1-2
ASSSQTNANYGYT
>TRBV10-3|TRBJ2-3
AISEPDSDTQY
>TRBV4-1|TRBJ2-1
ASSPGLAGGVSYNEQF
>TRBV6-4|TRBJ2-3
ASSRVGGSTDTQY
>TRBV6-2/TRBV6-3|TRBJ1-1
ASGGRDLLIGAF
>TRBV5-1|TRBJ2-3
ASSLLTVQSSTDTQY
>TRBV9|TRBJ1-5
ASSPTEVPNQPQH
>TRBV7-3|TRBJ2-4
ASSLTRRLAKNIQY
>TRBV7-2|TRBJ2-2
ASSLGRWGQGNTGELF
>TRBV28|TRBJ1-1
ASWGTENTEAF
>TRBV18|TRBJ1-2
ASSPISGGSDGYT